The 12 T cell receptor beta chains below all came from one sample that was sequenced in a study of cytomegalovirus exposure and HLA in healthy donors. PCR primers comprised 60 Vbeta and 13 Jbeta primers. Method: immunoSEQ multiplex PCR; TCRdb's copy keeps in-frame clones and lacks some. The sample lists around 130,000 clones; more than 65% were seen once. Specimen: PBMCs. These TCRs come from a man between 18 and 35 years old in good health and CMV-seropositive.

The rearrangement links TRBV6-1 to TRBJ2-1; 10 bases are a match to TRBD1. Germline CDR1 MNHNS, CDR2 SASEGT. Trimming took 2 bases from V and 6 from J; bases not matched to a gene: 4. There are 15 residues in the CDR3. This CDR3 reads CASSEWTGGRNEQFF. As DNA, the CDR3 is TGTGCCAGCAGTGAATGGACAGGGGGGCGCAATGAGCAGTTCTTC.

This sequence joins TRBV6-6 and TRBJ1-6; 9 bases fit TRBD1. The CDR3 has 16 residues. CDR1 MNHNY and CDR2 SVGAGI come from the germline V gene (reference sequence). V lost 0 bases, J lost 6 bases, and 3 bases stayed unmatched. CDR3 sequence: CASSYSQGQGNSPLHF. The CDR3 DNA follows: TGTGCCAGCAGTTACTCGCAGGGACAGGGTAATTCACCCCTCCACTTT.

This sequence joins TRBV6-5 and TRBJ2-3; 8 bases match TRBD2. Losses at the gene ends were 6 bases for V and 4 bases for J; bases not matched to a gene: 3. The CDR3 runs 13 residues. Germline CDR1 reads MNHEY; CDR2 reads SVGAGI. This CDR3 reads CASRRAGADTQYF. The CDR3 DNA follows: TGTGCCAGCAGAAGAGCGGGGGCAGATACGCAGTATTTT.

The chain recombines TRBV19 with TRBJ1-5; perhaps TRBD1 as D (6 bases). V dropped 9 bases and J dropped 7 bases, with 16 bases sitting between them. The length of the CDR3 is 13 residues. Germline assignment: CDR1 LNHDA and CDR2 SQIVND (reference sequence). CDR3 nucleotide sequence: TGTGCCAGCAGCCGGGACAAACACCAGCCCCAGCATTTT. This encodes CASSRDKHQPQHF.

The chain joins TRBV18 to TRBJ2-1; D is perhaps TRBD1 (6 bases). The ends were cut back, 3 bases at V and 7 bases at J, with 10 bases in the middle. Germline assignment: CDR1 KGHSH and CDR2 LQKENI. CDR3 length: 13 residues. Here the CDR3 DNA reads TGTGCCAGCTCACCGGACAGTTGGAATGAGCAGTTCTTC. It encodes CASSPDSWNEQFF.

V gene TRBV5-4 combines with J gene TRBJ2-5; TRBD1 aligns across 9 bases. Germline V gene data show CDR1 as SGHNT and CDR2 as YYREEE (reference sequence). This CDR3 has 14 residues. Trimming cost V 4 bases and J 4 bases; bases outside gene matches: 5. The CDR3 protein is CASSEGQGVETQYF. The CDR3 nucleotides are TGTGCCAGCAGCGAGGGACAGGGTGTAGAGACCCAGTACTTC.

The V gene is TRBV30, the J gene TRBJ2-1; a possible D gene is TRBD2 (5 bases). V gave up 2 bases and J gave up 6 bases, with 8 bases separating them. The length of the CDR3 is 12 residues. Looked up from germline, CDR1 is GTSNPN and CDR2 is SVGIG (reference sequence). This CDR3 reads CAWSRDTNEQFF. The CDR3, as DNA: TGTGCCTGGAGTCGGGATACCAATGAGCAGTTCTTC.

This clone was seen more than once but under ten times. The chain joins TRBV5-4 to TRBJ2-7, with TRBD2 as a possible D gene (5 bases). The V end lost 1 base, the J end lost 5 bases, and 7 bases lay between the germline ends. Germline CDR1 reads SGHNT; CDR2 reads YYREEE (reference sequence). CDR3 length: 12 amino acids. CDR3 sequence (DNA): TGTGCCAGCAGCTTGTCGGGGAACGAGCAGTACTTC. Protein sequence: CASSLSGNEQYF. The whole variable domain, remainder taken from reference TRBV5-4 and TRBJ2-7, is ETGVTQSPTHLIKTRGQQVTLRCSSQSGHNTVSWYQQALGQGPQFIFQYYREEENGRGNFPPRFSGLQFPNYSSELNVNALELDDSALYLCASSLSGNEQYFGPGTRLTVT.

The CDR3 DNA is TGCGCCAGCAGTGCGGGGACAGAGAGGGGCTGGAACACCATATATTTT. It yields the protein CASSAGTERGWNTIYF. J is TRBJ1-3 and V is TRBV10-1; TRBD1 agrees at 7 bases. V trimming: 4 bases; J trimming: 7 bases; junction bases outside the gene matches: 13. This CDR3 contains 16 residues. Germline V gene data show CDR1 as WNHNN and CDR2 as SYGVQD (reference sequence).

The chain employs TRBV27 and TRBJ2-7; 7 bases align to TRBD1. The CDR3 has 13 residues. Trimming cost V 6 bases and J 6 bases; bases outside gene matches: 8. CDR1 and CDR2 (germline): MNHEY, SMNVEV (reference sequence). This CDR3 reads CASRLHRGAEQYF. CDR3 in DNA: TGTGCCAGCAGGCTCCACAGGGGCGCCGAGCAGTACTTC.

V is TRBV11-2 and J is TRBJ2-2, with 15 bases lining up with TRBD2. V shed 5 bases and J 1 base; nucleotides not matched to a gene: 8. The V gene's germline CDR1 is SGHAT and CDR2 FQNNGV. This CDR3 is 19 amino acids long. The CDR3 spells CASSETGTSGGQNTGELFF. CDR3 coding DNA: TGTGCCAGCAGCGAAACCGGGACTAGCGGGGGGCAGAACACCGGGGAGCTGTTTTTT.

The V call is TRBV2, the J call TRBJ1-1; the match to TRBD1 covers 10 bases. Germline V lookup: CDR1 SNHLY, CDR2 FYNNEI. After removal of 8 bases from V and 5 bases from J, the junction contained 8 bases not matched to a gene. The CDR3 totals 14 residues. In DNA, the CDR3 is TGTGCCAGCGGACGGACAGGGGGGGGTACTGAAGCTTTCTTT. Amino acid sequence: CASGRTGGGTEAFF.